The 31 T cell receptor beta chains in this list originate from one sample, sequenced in a study of vaccination and CD4 T cells after COVID-19. The Oncomine TCR Beta short-read assay sequenced DNA from cultured CD4+ T cells. TCRdb reanalysed the PCR reads using MiXCR and keeps one entry per CDR3 protein. The table includes approximately 14,000 distinct CDR3 sequences, 60% to 70% detected once. Which antigens these TCRs recognize remains unknown. Sample treatment: roughly 10-day PBMC culture with coronavirus spike peptide pools or control peptides (ViraFEST assay). Material: CD4+ T cells from blood, cultured in vitro. The receptor set was obtained from a human donor who had recovered from COVID-19.

This clonotype has just a few counts. The rearrangement uses TRBV12-3 or TRBV12-4 and TRBJ2-5, with D possibly called TRBD1 or TRBD2 (5 bases each). V lost 4 bases and J lost 5, with 11 bases in between. The CDR3 is 13 amino acids. CDR3 DNA: TGTGCCAGCAGTTGGGGGTCCATCGAGACCCAGTACTTC. Translating it yields CASSWGSIETQYF.

The genes are TRBV6-2 or TRBV6-3 and TRBJ1-2; D unclear. CDR3 size: 15 residues. Germline CDR1 and CDR2: MNHEY and SVGEGT. The V and J ends lost 0 bases and 4 bases respectively, with 12 bases between them. The CDR3, as DNA: TGTGCCAGCAGTTACTCCCGGTCACATTCCTATGGCTACACCTTC. This gives the protein CASSYSRSHSYGYTF.

The chain employs TRBV7-9 and TRBJ2-3, with D perhaps matching TRBD1 (5 bases). V gave up 5 bases and J gave up 3 bases, with 12 bases separating them. CDR1 and CDR2 (germline): SEHNR, FQNEAQ (reference sequence). The CDR3 spans 14 residues. The CDR3 loop is CASSPRVTTDTQYF. CDR3 DNA: TGTGCCAGCAGCCCCAGGGTAACGACAGATACGCAGTATTTT.

The chain has TRBV5-4 and TRBJ2-4; possibly TRBD1 for D (6 bases). Trimming cost V 2 bases and J 2 bases, with 8 bases left between them. In germline, CDR1 is SGHNT, CDR2 YYREEE (reference sequence). This CDR3 has 14 residues. CDR3 amino acids: CASSLQGTKNIQYF. The CDR3 nucleotides are TGTGCCAGCAGCTTACAGGGAACCAAAAACATTCAGTACTTC.

This chain uses TRBV20-1 with TRBJ2-7; 12 bases line up with TRBD2. The CDR3 is 16 residues long. J was trimmed by 3 bases and V by 3 bases; bases with no gene match: 9. Germline CDR1 DFQATT, CDR2 SNEGSKA (reference sequence). The CDR3 bases are TGCAGTGCTAGTCGGCCGGGACTAGCGGGCTTCTACGAGCAGTACTTC. Residues: CSASRPGLAGFYEQYF.

This clonotype has only one observation. The chain links TRBV12-3 or TRBV12-4 to TRBJ2-3, with D unclear. V was trimmed by 5 bases and J by 6 bases, leaving 6 bases between them. This CDR3 region has 11 residues. CDR3 in amino acids: CASSNSDTQYF. The CDR3 bases are TGTGCCAGCAGTAATTCTGATACGCAGTATTTT.

The rearrangement links TRBV20-1 to TRBJ2-7, with TRBD1 matching 7 bases. The CDR3 extends over 14 amino acids. Germline-derived CDR1 and CDR2 are DFQATT and SNEGSKA (reference sequence). V lost 6 bases to trimming and J lost 4 bases; unmatched junction nucleotides: 12. Here the CDR3 DNA reads TGCAGTGCCCGACAGGGCGGTGGGGCTTACGAGCAGTACTTC. The encoded protein is CSARQGGGAYEQYF.

This clonotype came up once. The V and J genes are TRBV30 and TRBJ1-5; the D gene is possibly TRBD1 (6 bases). CDR1 and CDR2 (germline): GTSNPN, SVGIG (reference sequence). CDR3 length: 12 amino acids. V shed 6 bases and J shed 6 bases, with 12 bases lying between them. The CDR3 DNA reads TGTGCCTGCGGACAGCAAGGTCAGCCCCAGCATTTT. This codes for CACGQQGQPQHF.

The rearrangement joins TRBV11-2 to TRBJ1-1, with TRBD1 matching over 8 bases. The CDR3 runs to 13 residues. Germline lookup yields CDR1 SGHAT and CDR2 FQNNGV. V was clipped by 5 bases and J by 11 bases; unmatched bases: 10. The DNA for the CDR3 is TGTGCCAGCAGCCCAGGACAGGGATTGGCGGCTTTCTTT. As protein: CASSPGQGLAAFF.

The chain joins TRBV20-1 to TRBJ1-2; D is uncertain. Germline V lookup: CDR1 DFQATT, CDR2 SNEGSKA (reference sequence). Deletions cut 6 bases from V and 5 bases from J, with 13 bases between. The CDR3 contains 12 residues. The chain's CDR3 is CSAPRVSYGYTF. The CDR3 DNA sequence: TGCAGTGCCCCTCGAGTCTCGTATGGCTACACCTTC.

This chain uses TRBV24-1 with TRBJ2-1; D possibly corresponds to TRBD1 (5 bases). V was trimmed by 4 bases and J by 2 bases, leaving 14 bases between them. The CDR3 contains 16 residues. The germline V gene encodes CDR1 KGHDR and CDR2 SFDVKD. The chain's CDR3 is CATSDTQGIPYNEQFF. DNA for the CDR3: TGTGCCACCAGTGACACGCAGGGCATCCCCTACAATGAGCAGTTCTTC.

Turning to this clonotype: The junction and the germline gene differ at one end; a read error may be behind it. This sequence joins TRBV7-9 and TRBJ1-6, with D possibly TRBD1 on 5 matching bases. The CDR3 runs to 12 residues. Germline assignment: CDR1 SEHNR and CDR2 FQNEAQ (reference sequence). The CDR3 DNA sequence: TGTGCCAGCAGTTTAGACCAGGGAACCCTCCACTTT. Amino acids: CASSLDQGTLHF.

The chain's CDR3 is CASSLTPGQGRNEQFF. The DNA of the CDR3 is TGTGCCAGCAGCCTCACTCCGGGACAGGGGCGCAATGAGCAGTTCTTC. The rearrangement joins TRBV11-2 to TRBJ2-1, with 10 positions matching TRBD1. The germline CDR1 and CDR2 sequences are SGHAT and FQNNGV. V trimming: 5 bases; J trimming: 6 bases; junction bases outside the gene matches: 10. The CDR3 sequence is 16 residues long.

There are a few counts of this clonotype. V is TRBV6-5 and J is TRBJ1-1; D ambiguous. The CDR3 loop spans 14 amino acids. CDR1 is MNHEY and CDR2 is SVGAGI in the germline V gene. V lost 0 bases and J 7 bases, leaving 12 bases between the germline ends. The CDR3 here is CASSYSQAHVEAFF. Here the CDR3 DNA reads TGTGCCAGCAGTTACTCGCAGGCCCATGTTGAAGCTTTCTTT.

The rearrangement uses TRBV7-9 and TRBJ2-5; 8 bases line up with TRBD1. The CDR3 is made up of 14 amino acids. Germline trimming cut 4 bases from V and 8 bases from J; bases unmatched to any gene: 9. From germline, CDR1 is SEHNR and CDR2 FQNEAQ (reference sequence). The CDR3: CASSSGQGRSTQYF. DNA for the CDR3: TGTGCCAGCAGCTCCGGACAGGGCAGGAGCACCCAGTACTTC.

The rearrangement links TRBV7-7 to TRBJ2-2; perhaps TRBD1 as D (5 bases). This CDR3 region has 15 residues. Trimming cost V 5 bases and J 7 bases, with 17 bases left between them. CDR1 is SSHAT and CDR2 is FNYEAQ in the germline V gene (reference sequence). CDR3 amino acids: CASSPRASGNGELFF. DNA of the CDR3: TGTGCCAGCAGCCCCCGGGCCTCAGGGAACGGGGAGCTGTTTTTT.

This chain links TRBV5-4 with TRBJ2-5, with D perhaps TRBD1 (6 bases). The CDR3 length is 15 residues. Germline V gene data show CDR1 as SGHNT and CDR2 as YYREEE (reference sequence). V shed 0 bases and J shed 0 bases, with 9 bases lying between them. The CDR3 DNA is TGTGCCAGCAGCTTGGGGGGGCCTTACCAAGAGACCCAGTACTTC. It specifies CASSLGGPYQETQYF.

CDR3 sequence: CASSRAGTSKNQPQHF. CDR3 in DNA: TGTGCCAGCTCACGCGCGGGGACAAGCAAAAATCAGCCCCAGCATTTT. V is TRBV18 and J is TRBJ1-5; D might be TRBD1 (6 bases). Per the germline V gene, CDR1 is KGHSH and CDR2 is LQKENI. Trimming pared 4 bases from V and 4 bases from J, leaving 17 bases between. This CDR3 region has 16 residues.

The gene calls are TRBV20-1 and TRBJ2-2, with 7 bases lining up with TRBD1. Germline lookup yields CDR1 DFQATT and CDR2 SNEGSKA (reference sequence). V lost 4 bases, J lost 1 base, and 6 bases stayed unmatched. CDR3 length: 15 amino acids. The DNA for the CDR3 is TGCAGTGCTACCGGGACAGAGGGGAACACCGGGGAGCTGTTTTTT. Protein product: CSATGTEGNTGELFF.

This clonotype was observed a few times. The chain employs TRBV27 and TRBJ1-2; TRBD1 might be the D (6 bases). Trimming took 7 bases from V and 6 from J, leaving 12 bases between them. The CDR3 contains 12 residues. CDR1 and CDR2 from the germline V gene are MNHEY and SMNVEV (reference sequence). The CDR3 protein is CASKKGGNGYTF. CDR3 in DNA: TGTGCCAGCAAAAAGGGGGGGAATGGCTACACCTTC.

This clonotype occurred a few times. The CDR3 bases are TGCAGTGCTAGCTTTCGGTGGGAGATCGGGGAGACCCAGTACTTC. This encodes CSASFRWEIGETQYF. The rearrangement links TRBV20-1 to TRBJ2-5; possibly TRBD2 for D (5 bases). Deletions cut 3 bases from V and 5 bases from J, with 19 bases between. Per germline, CDR1 DFQATT and CDR2 SNEGSKA (reference sequence). This CDR3 comprises 15 residues.

This clonotype has only a few counts. The chain carries TRBV4-1 and TRBJ1-1; a weak D match, TRBD1 (5 bases). The CDR3 contains 17 residues. Germline lookup yields CDR1 MGHRA and CDR2 YSYEKL. Deletions cut 1 base from V and 4 bases from J, with 19 bases between. CDR3 residues: CASSQGWNRGRGTEAFF. The DNA of the CDR3 is TGCGCCAGCAGCCAAGGTTGGAATAGGGGCCGAGGCACTGAAGCTTTCTTT.

This rearrangement joins TRBV27 to TRBJ1-3; 8 bases map to TRBD1. This CDR3 has 14 residues. Trimming took 5 bases from V and 7 from J; bases not matched to a gene: 7. Germline CDR1 is MNHEY and CDR2 is SMNVEV (reference sequence). The CDR3 region is CASSRQGRSNTIYF. CDR3 coding DNA: TGTGCCAGCAGTAGACAGGGGAGAAGTAACACCATATATTTT.

The chain joins TRBV7-9 to TRBJ1-1; D is uncertain. This CDR3 has 19 amino acids. The ends were cut back, 1 base at V and 0 bases at J, with 21 bases in the middle. Germline CDR1 reads SEHNR; CDR2 reads FQNEAQ (reference sequence). CDR3 sequence: CASSLEGLARRYLNTEAFF. In DNA form, the CDR3 reads TGTGCCAGCAGCTTAGAAGGGCTGGCGCGCAGGTATTTGAACACTGAAGCTTTCTTT.

Points on this clonotype: Relative to the germline gene, one junction end is altered; a read error may explain this. This chain links TRBV20-1 with TRBJ2-2; D unclear. The CDR3 has 14 residues. Germline V gene sequence: CDR1 DFQATT, CDR2 SNEGSKA (reference sequence). The CDR3 sequence: CSARLEKNAGELFF. CDR3 DNA: TGCAGTGCTAGACTTGAGAAGAACGCCGGGGAGCTGTTTTTT.

The V and J genes are TRBV24-1 and TRBJ2-3, with 12 bases identical to TRBD2. CDR3 size: 19 residues. The ends lost 5 bases at V and 0 bases at J; junction bases unmatched: 11. Germline CDR1 KGHDR, CDR2 SFDVKD. This CDR3 is CATSGLAGGPLSSTDTQYF. The CDR3 DNA reads as TGTGCCACCAGTGGCCTAGCGGGAGGGCCACTATCTAGCACAGATACGCAGTATTTT.

As DNA, the CDR3 is TGTGCCAGCAGCCAAGTCCCGCAGTCTAAACCTTCACCCCTCCACTTT. It codes for CASSQVPQSKPSPLHF. The chain couples TRBV3-1 to TRBJ1-6, with unresolved D. The CDR3 contains 16 residues. V was cut by 1 base and J by 9 bases, with 16 bases left in between. Germline V gene data show CDR1 as LGHDT and CDR2 as YNNKEL (reference sequence).

This chain uses TRBV29-1 with TRBJ2-3; 8 bases are a match to TRBD1. V was clipped by 8 bases and J by 3 bases; unmatched bases: 4. This CDR3 contains 12 residues. The germline gives CDR1 SQVTM, CDR2 ANQGSEA. CDR3: CSPGGLTDTQYF. In DNA, the CDR3 is TGCAGCCCAGGGGGCCTGACAGATACGCAGTATTTT.

The chain carries TRBV15 and TRBJ1-1, with D unclear. The germline V gene encodes CDR1 LNHNV and CDR2 YYDKDF (reference sequence). This CDR3 has 13 residues. Trimming removed 7 bases from V and 3 bases from J, with 12 bases in between. The chain's CDR3 is CATKRSSYTEAFF. The CDR3 DNA follows: TGTGCCACCAAACGGAGTTCTTACACTGAAGCTTTCTTT.

The chain employs TRBV19 and TRBJ2-3; the D gene is possibly TRBD2 (6 bases). From germline, CDR1 is LNHDA and CDR2 SQIVND (reference sequence). V lost 0 bases and J 0 bases, leaving 16 bases between the germline ends. This CDR3 is 18 amino acids long. The CDR3 reads CASSIDALSGTSTDTQYF. The CDR3 nucleotides are TGTGCCAGTAGTATAGATGCCCTTAGCGGAACTAGCACAGATACGCAGTATTTT.

The chain recombines TRBV6-5 with TRBJ2-1, with D possibly being TRBD2 (5 bases). Trimming cost V 2 bases and J 10 bases, with 12 bases left between them. Per the germline V gene, CDR1 is MNHEY and CDR2 is SVGAGI. The CDR3 totals 13 residues. The CDR3: CASSYGRRVEQFF. The DNA of the CDR3 is TGTGCCAGCAGTTACGGTAGGCGGGTCGAGCAGTTCTTC.